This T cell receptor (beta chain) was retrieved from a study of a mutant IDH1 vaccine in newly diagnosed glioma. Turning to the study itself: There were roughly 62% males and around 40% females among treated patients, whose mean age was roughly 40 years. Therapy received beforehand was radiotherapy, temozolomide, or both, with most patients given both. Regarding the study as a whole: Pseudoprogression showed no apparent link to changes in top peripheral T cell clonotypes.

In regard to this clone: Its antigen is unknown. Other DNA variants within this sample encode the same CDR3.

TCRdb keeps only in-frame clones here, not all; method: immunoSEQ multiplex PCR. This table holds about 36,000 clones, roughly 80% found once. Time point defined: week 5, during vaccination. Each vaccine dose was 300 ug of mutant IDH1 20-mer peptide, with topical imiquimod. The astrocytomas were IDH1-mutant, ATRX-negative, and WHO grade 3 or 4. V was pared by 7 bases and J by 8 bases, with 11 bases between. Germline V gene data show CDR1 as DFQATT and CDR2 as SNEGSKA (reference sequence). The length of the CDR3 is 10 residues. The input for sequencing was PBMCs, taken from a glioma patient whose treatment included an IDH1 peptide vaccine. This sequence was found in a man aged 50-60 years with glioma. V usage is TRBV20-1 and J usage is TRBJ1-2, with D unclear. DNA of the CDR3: TGCAGTGTCCCCCGAGGGGGCTACACCTTC. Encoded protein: CSVPRGGYTF.